This T cell receptor beta chain was identified in a study of cytomegalovirus exposure and HLA in healthy donors. General study findings and limits: Later genetic work tied a missense DCLRE1C variant to beta-chain V and J trimming. A classifier reportedly called cytomegalovirus status with high sensitivity and specificity. Most TCR beta V segments were productive about 87% or about 30% of the time in an earlier analysis.

In germline, CDR1 is SGHRS, CDR2 YFSETQ. Trimming stripped 2 bases from V and 7 bases from J, with 10 bases between. The CDR3 extends over 14 amino acids. This clone was counted only a few times. Its matching antigen is unknown. PCR employed 60 Vbeta and 13 Jbeta primers. Profiled with immunoSEQ multiplex PCR; TCRdb holds only in-frame clones, not every one. The sample gives 90,000 to 100,000 clones, approximately 79% of which show up once; about 1.7% is in the top ten. The donors were healthy bone marrow donors. This sequence joins TRBV5-1 and TRBJ1-6; possibly TRBD1 for D (6 bases). Sequenced: PBMCs. The clonotype comes from a male donor in good health and CMV-seronegative. CDR3 sequence reads: CASSLQGWNSPLHF. In DNA form, the CDR3 reads TGCGCCAGCAGCTTACAGGGATGGAATTCACCCCTCCACTTT.